The 13 T cell receptor beta chains given below trace back to one sample, sequenced in a study of blood T cells in healthy people across ages. A second PCR, run for about 6 to 12 cycles, used a sample-barcoded 5' primer plus a J-beta primer mix. Using its own MiXCR run on the 5' RACE reads, TCRdb lists one record per CDR3 protein. The top ten hold approximately 18% of the sample, which has around 620,000 distinct CDR3 sequences, approximately 30% seen once. The sample was blood. Receptors originate from an older woman in good health.

The rearrangement uses TRBV7-2 and TRBJ1-3, with D unresolved. The germline V gene encodes CDR1 SGHTA and CDR2 FQGNSA. The CDR3 has 14 amino acids. Trimming pared 1 base from V and 8 bases from J, leaving 12 bases between. The CDR3 reads CASSLGSGMDTIYF. CDR3 sequence (DNA): TGTGCCAGCAGCTTAGGATCCGGGATGGACACCATATATTTT.

This chain links TRBV11-1 with TRBJ2-5; D not resolved. The CDR3 spans 15 residues. V shed 5 bases and J shed 0 bases, with 13 bases lying between them. CDR1 and CDR2 from the germline V gene are SGHAT and FQDESV (reference sequence). The CDR3 nucleotides read TGTGCCAGCAGCCAACAAGTAAGGGACCAAGAGACCCAGTACTTC. Translated, it gives CASSQQVRDQETQYF.

There are many counts of this clonotype. One end of the junction fails to match germline, which may point to a read error. V and J are TRBV29-1 and TRBJ2-3, with 7 bases fitting TRBD2. CDR3 size: 13 residues. Germline values: CDR1 SQVTM, CDR2 ANQGSEA. The CDR3 loop is CSVEVIGGNTQYF. CDR3 nucleotides: TGCAGCGTCGAAGTGATCGGGGGGAATACGCAGTATTTT.

This chain uses TRBV3-1 with TRBJ2-7, with D perhaps matching TRBD2 (6 bases). The V and J ends lost 4 bases and 2 bases respectively, with 12 bases between them. The CDR3 contains 14 residues. In germline, CDR1 is LGHDT, CDR2 YNNKEL (reference sequence). The CDR3 protein is CASSRLGGTYEQYF. The CDR3 nucleotides are TGTGCCAGCAGCCGATTGGGGGGTACCTACGAGCAGTACTTC.

This clonotype came up a few times. This chain joins TRBV6-1 and TRBJ1-4; TRBD1 might be the D (5 bases). The CDR3 has 14 amino acids. The ends were cut back, 2 bases at V and 15 bases at J, with 19 bases in the middle. Germline values: CDR1 MNHNS, CDR2 SASEGT. The CDR3 DNA reads TGTGCCAGCAGTGAAACCGGGGCCATTCGAGCGGTGTTTTTT. It is translated as CASSETGAIRAVFF.

V gene TRBV6-2 or TRBV6-3 combines with J gene TRBJ2-4, with D possibly matching TRBD2 (5 bases). The V gene's germline CDR1 is MNHEY and CDR2 SVGEGT. V lost 5 bases, J lost 0 bases, and 11 bases lay in between. The CDR3 loop spans 15 amino acids. The DNA for the CDR3 is TGTGCCAGCAGTCGACTACAACTAGCCAAAAACATTCAGTACTTC. Translation gives CASSRLQLAKNIQYF.

This clonotype was observed a handful of times. This chain connects TRBV6-5 to TRBJ2-7; D ambiguous. V was shortened by 6 bases and J by 0 bases, with 9 bases between the two germline ends. The CDR3 contains 13 residues. The germline CDR1 and CDR2 sequences are MNHEY and SVGAGI. CDR3 amino acids: CASRMTHSYEQYF. The CDR3 DNA is TGTGCCAGCAGAATGACCCACTCCTACGAGCAGTACTTC.

This sequence joins TRBV12-3 or TRBV12-4 and TRBJ1-1; possibly TRBD1 for D (6 bases). The V and J ends lost 7 bases and 2 bases respectively, with 17 bases between them. This CDR3 spans 15 amino acids. The CDR3 DNA sequence: TGTGCCAGCATCAAAGGGGGTAGGGTCAACACTGAAGCTTTCTTT. It translates to CASIKGGRVNTEAFF.

This chain connects TRBV3-1 to TRBJ2-1; the D gene is possibly TRBD2 (6 bases). V was trimmed by 4 bases and J by 0 bases, leaving 10 bases between them. Looked up from germline, CDR1 is LGHDT and CDR2 is YNNKEL (reference sequence). The CDR3 is made up of 15 amino acids. The CDR3 nucleotides are TGTGCCAGCAGCCCGGGACTCCCCTCCTACAATGAGCAGTTCTTC. Amino acid sequence: CASSPGLPSYNEQFF.

The V call is TRBV19, the J call TRBJ2-3; 7 bases line up with TRBD1. This CDR3 contains 16 residues. Per the germline V gene, CDR1 is LNHDA and CDR2 is SQIVND (reference sequence). Losses at the gene ends were 5 bases for V and 0 bases for J; bases not matched to a gene: 8. CDR3 sequence reads: CASSDPGTVSTDTQYF. The DNA of the CDR3 is TGTGCCAGTAGTGACCCCGGGACAGTCAGCACAGATACGCAGTATTTT.

The V call is TRBV25-1, the J call TRBJ1-4; D is ambiguous. V shed 2 bases and J shed 10 bases, with 14 bases lying between them. CDR3 length equals 14 residues. Per germline, CDR1 MGHDK and CDR2 SYGVNS. The DNA of the CDR3 is TGTGCCAGCAGTGAACGGCGTGCAGGCGGAAAACTGTTTTTT. The encoded protein is CASSERRAGGKLFF.

This clonotype occurred a few times. V usage is TRBV10-3 and J usage is TRBJ2-1; D remains ambiguous. The CDR3 has 13 residues. V lost 2 bases and J 0 bases, leaving 2 bases between the germline ends. Germline V lookup: CDR1 ENHRY, CDR2 SYGVKD. CDR3 in DNA: TGTGCCATCAGTGAGGACTCCTACAATGAGCAGTTCTTC. This gives the protein CAISEDSYNEQFF.

The V and J genes are TRBV6-1 and TRBJ1-1, with D possibly being TRBD1 (5 bases). Per germline, CDR1 MNHNS and CDR2 SASEGT. CDR3 length: 15 amino acids. V was clipped by 7 bases and J by 1 base, with 16 bases between them. CDR3: CASISGGSGNTEAFF. The CDR3 region has the DNA TGTGCCAGCATCAGCGGGGGGTCGGGGAACACTGAAGCTTTCTTT.